The present entry profiles one T cell receptor beta chain with its context. The antigen remains undetermined. Some clones are missing from TCRdb's copy, which holds only in-frame ones; the method was immunoSEQ multiplex PCR. The sample yields under 100,000 clones, under 95% seen once. Per germline, CDR1 MGHRA and CDR2 YSYEKL. The V end was cut by 0 bases, the J end by 5 bases, with 13 bases between. The CDR3 is 15 amino acids. The record originates from a study of graft-versus-host responses after intestinal transplantation. At the level of the study: Transplant recipients had multivisceral, liver-intestinal, or isolated intestinal grafts. Among the recipients, all got anti-thymocyte globulin induction and then tacrolimus and steroids for 2 to 3 years.

Study findings and constraints: Allograft clonal ratios (graft-versus-host to host-versus-graft) were high in patients who had graft-donor T cell macrochimerism.

The receptor's source is a human donor who was the organ donor for an intestinal transplant. The chain has TRBV4-1 and TRBJ1-1; D remains unclear. The specimen comprised unstimulated CD8+ T cells sorted from spleen or lymph node cells, sampled before transplant. In nucleotides, the CDR3 is TGCGCCAGCAGCCAAGAAAGGTTAACGGGGACTGAAGCTTTCTTT. The encoded protein is CASSQERLTGTEAFF.